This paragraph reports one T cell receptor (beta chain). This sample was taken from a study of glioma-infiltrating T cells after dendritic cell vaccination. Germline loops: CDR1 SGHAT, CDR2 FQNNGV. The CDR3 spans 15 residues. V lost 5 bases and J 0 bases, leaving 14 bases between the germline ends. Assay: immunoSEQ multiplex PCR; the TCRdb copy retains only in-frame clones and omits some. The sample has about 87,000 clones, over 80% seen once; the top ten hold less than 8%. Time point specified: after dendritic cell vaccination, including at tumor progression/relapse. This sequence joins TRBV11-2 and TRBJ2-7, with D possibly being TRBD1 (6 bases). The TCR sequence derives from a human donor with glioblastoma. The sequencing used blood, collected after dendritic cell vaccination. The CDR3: CASSPRTESSYEQYF. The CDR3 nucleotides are TGTGCCAGCAGCCCTAGGACAGAGAGCTCCTACGAGCAGTACTTC.